The present T cell receptor (beta chain) was sequenced within a study of cytomegalovirus exposure and HLA in healthy donors. This CDR3 region has 14 residues. V lost 0 bases and J 12 bases, leaving 15 bases between the germline ends. Germline V gene lookup returns CDR1 SGHRS and CDR2 YFSETQ. Use of 60 Vbeta and 13 Jbeta primers characterized the PCR. As processed by the authors: About 9.9 million of the about 80 million unique TCR beta chains counted in a later analysis were shared. This table comes from immunoSEQ multiplex PCR, and its TCRdb copy is limited to in-frame clones, with some not included. V and J calls and clone size are given by that table; D and trimming were obtained from the DNA. The repertoire holds nearly 300,000 clones, with roughly 85% as singletons. The sample holds a few counts of this clone.

The clonotype comes from a man between 40 and 49 years old in good health and CMV-seropositive. The sequencing input was PBMCs. The V call is TRBV5-1, the J call TRBJ1-4; D perhaps matches TRBD1 (5 bases). CDR3 nucleotides: TGCGCCAGCAGCTTGGGTATAGGGGAAAGGGAACTGTTTTTT. It is translated as CASSLGIGERELFF.